The rows below give T cell receptor beta chains drawn from one sample of a study of early T cells in non-severe SARS-CoV-2 infection. Using its own MiXCR run on the 5' RACE reads, TCRdb lists one record per CDR3 protein. Of about 60,000 distinct CDR3 sequences listed, under 15% are singletons. The sample consisted of whole blood, taken at baseline. These receptors were obtained from an adult who was a healthcare worker with PCR-confirmed SARS-CoV-2 infection or an uninfected control (not recorded which). CDR3s include the opening cysteine and the closing phenylalanine or tryptophan. The D gene is left open where the match is weak. Some rows mark clone size as missing; the rest say once, few, many or name a class of expanded clone.

clone_size d_call j_call v_call cdr3_nt cdr3_aa
many TRBD1 TRBJ2-7 TRBV29-1 TGCAGCGTCGGGGACAGGCCCGGGTTCGAGCAGTACTTC CSVGDRPGFEQYF
few . TRBJ1-6 TRBV10-2 TGCGCCAGCAGTGGTGACGGTTATAATTCACCCCTCCACTTT CASSGDGYNSPLHF
many TRBD1 TRBJ1-6 TRBV7-9 TGTGCCAGCAGCGTCCAGGGGGGGAGTAATTCACCCCTCCACTTT CASSVQGGSNSPLHF
many TRBD2 TRBJ2-3 TRBV4-2 TGTGCCAGCAGCCAAGATCAGCGGGGGGGCCCAGATACGCAGTATTTT CASSQDQRGGPDTQYF
few . TRBJ1-2 TRBV3-1 TGTGCCAGCAGCCTCAGGGATTCTCATGGCTACACCTTC CASSLRDSHGYTF
few . TRBJ2-5 TRBV20-1 TGCAGTGCTCCAGGCCCTGACTTGTGGACCCAGTACTTC CSAPGPDLWTQYF
many . TRBJ1-1 TRBV5-4 TGTGCCAGCAGAGAACAGGAAGCTTTCTTT CASREQEAFF
. TRBD2 TRBJ2-3 TRBV4-1 TGCGCCAGCAGCCGAACGACTAGCGGGACCACAGATACGCAGTATTTT CASSRTTSGTTDTQYF
. TRBD2 TRBJ2-3 TRBV29-1 TGCAGCGGAGAAGTCGGGGGGGCGGGCACAGATACGCAGTATTTT CSGEVGGAGTDTQYF
few TRBD2 TRBJ2-1 TRBV2 TGTGCCAGCAGTAAAGGACTAGCGGTTGAGCAGTTCTTC CASSKGLAVEQFF
few TRBD2 TRBJ2-5 TRBV2 TGTGCCAGCAGTGGACTAGCGGGTAAAGAGACCCAGTACTTC CASSGLAGKETQYF
. TRBD1 TRBJ1-5 TRBV4-1 TGCGCCAGCAGCCAGGGGACAGGGGCCTACAATCAGCCCCGGCATTTT CASSQGTGAYNQPRHF
. . TRBJ1-2 TRBV20-1 TGCAGTGCTCGAATAGACGGCTATGGCTACACCTTC CSARIDGYGYTF
many . TRBJ2-5 TRBV19 TGTGCCAGTAGTAAGACAGGACGTCAAGCCATCGAGACCCAGTACTTC CASSKTGRQAIETQYF